This T cell receptor beta chain was sequenced during a study of T-cell memory formation after mild COVID-19. Study results and limitations: There was no confirmation that second-wave clones peaking on day 37 were SARS-CoV-2 specific. The main location of contracting CD4+ clones was CM and EM, and that of contracting CD8+ clones was EMRA. Clones contracting over day 15 to 85 were CD4/CD8 balanced, with later expanders leaning CD4+.

From the 5' RACE reads, TCRdb called clonotypes with MiXCR, one entry per CDR3 protein. This sample has 450,000 to 650,000 distinct CDR3 sequences; roughly 18% occur once, and the top ten carry around 12%. This clonotype turned up a few times. Its cognate antigen is unknown. The sample taken for sequencing was PBMCs or a T cell subset sorted from them (not recorded which). This receptor was taken from an adult woman who had mild COVID-19 (a few samples of this study predate the infection). Cell type and time point are not known.

The CDR3 spells CSARDALGLAGGQDTQYF. CDR3 in DNA: TGCAGTGCTAGAGATGCCCTGGGACTAGCGGGAGGGCAAGATACGCAGTATTTT. V is TRBV20-1 and J is TRBJ2-3; TRBD2 matches 16 bases. The CDR3 spans 18 residues. The V and J ends lost 0 bases and 5 bases, in that order; junction bases with no gene match: 8. CDR1 and CDR2 from the germline V gene are DFQATT and SNEGSKA (reference sequence).